These 5 T cell receptor beta chains came from one sample sequenced in a study of blood T cells in healthy people across ages. Through a sample-barcoded 5' primer and a J-beta primer mix, a second PCR was run for roughly 7 to 11 cycles. Each CDR3 protein is one row after TCRdb ran MiXCR on the 5' RACE reads. The profile shows approximately 670,000 distinct CDR3 sequences, less than 45% of them singletons. The source material was blood. Receptors originate from a man aged 80 or over in good health.

This chain connects TRBV29-1 to TRBJ2-3; TRBD2 agrees at 8 bases. CDR1 and CDR2 from the germline V gene are SQVTM and ANQGSEA. CDR3 size: 15 residues. Unmatched junction bases numbered 10, after V lost 2 bases and J lost 6 bases. The CDR3 nucleotides read TGCAGCGTTGAATGGTACGGGAGGGCTGGGGATACGCAGTATTTT. It is translated as CSVEWYGRAGDTQYF.

This clonotype has only a few counts. The junction does not match germline at one end; this may be a read error. This chain connects TRBV20-1 to TRBJ1-2; no definite D call. The germline gives CDR1 DFQATT, CDR2 SNEGSKA (reference sequence). There are 12 residues in the CDR3. The chain's CDR3 is CIARKTTYGYTF. The CDR3 nucleotides read TGCATTGCTAGAAAGACCACATATGGCTACACCTTC.

This clonotype occurred a few times. The V and J genes are TRBV7-9 and TRBJ1-1; 10 positions agree with TRBD1. The CDR3 covers 14 residues. Germline V gene lookup returns CDR1 SEHNR and CDR2 FQNEAQ (reference sequence). After removal of 5 bases from V and 6 bases from J, the junction contained 6 bases not matched to a gene. This chain's CDR3 is CASSRLGTGAEAFF. DNA for the CDR3: TGTGCCAGCAGCCGTCTCGGGACAGGGGCTGAAGCTTTCTTT. Combining the CDR3 with reference TRBV7-9 and TRBJ1-1 gives the whole variable domain DTGVSQNPRHKITKRGQNVTFRCDPISEHNRLYWYRQTLGQGPEFLTYFQNEAQLEKSRLLSDRFSAERPKGSFSTLEIQRTEQGDSAMYLCASSRLGTGAEAFFGQGTRLTVV.

The chain carries TRBV7-2 and TRBJ1-6, with TRBD1 matching over 9 bases. The CDR3 runs to 16 residues. Losses at the gene ends were 4 bases for V and 13 bases for J; bases not matched to a gene: 14. Germline values: CDR1 SGHTA, CDR2 FQGNSA. For the CDR3, the DNA is TGTGCCAGCAGCTCACAGGACAGGGGACGCCTAGGGCCCCTCCACTTT. Its translation is CASSSQDRGRLGPLHF.

J is TRBJ1-2 and V is TRBV6-5; D might be TRBD1 (5 bases). CDR3 length equals 15 residues. Per the germline V gene, CDR1 is MNHEY and CDR2 is SVGAGI. V lost 6 bases, J lost 0 bases, and 14 bases lay in between. CDR3 region: CASRQTGVPNYGYTF. The DNA for the CDR3 is TGTGCCAGCAGGCAAACAGGAGTCCCTAACTATGGCTACACCTTC.